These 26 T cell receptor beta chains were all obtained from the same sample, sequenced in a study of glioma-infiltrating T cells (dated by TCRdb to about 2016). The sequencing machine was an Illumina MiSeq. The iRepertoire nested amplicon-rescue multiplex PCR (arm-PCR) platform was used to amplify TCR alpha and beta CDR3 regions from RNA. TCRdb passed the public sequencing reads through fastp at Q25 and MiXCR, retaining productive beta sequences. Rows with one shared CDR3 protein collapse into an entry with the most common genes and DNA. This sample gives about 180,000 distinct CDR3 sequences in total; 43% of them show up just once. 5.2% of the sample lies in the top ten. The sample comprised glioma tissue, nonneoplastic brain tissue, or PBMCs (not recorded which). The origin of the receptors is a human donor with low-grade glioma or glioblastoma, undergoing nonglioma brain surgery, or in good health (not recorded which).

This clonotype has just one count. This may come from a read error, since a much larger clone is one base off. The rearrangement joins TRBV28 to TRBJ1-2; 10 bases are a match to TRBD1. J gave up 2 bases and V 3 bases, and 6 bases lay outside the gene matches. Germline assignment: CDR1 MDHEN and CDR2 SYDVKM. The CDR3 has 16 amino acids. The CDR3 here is CASSLIVDRGNYGYTF. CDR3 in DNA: TGTGCCAGCAGTTTGATCGTGGACAGGGGGAACTATGGCTACACCTTC.

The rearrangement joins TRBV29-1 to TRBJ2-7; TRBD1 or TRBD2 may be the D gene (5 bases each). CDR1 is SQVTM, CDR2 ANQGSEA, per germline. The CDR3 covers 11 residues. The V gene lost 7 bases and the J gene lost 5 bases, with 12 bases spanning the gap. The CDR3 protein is CSGRSGHEQYF. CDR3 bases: TGCAGCGGGCGTTCGGGACACGAGCAGTACTTC.

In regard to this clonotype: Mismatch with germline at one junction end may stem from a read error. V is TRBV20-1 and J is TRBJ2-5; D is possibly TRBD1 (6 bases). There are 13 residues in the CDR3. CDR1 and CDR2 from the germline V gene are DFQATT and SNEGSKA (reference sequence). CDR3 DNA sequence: TGCAGTGAAACCGGACAGACCCAAGAGACCAAGTACTTC. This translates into CSETGQTQETKYF.

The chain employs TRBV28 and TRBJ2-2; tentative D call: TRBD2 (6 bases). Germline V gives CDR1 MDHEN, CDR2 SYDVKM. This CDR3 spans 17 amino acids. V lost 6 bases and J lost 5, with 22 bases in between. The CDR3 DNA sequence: TGTGCCAGCAGCGACCCCCCGGGAGCTCTGGGGACCGGGGAGCTGTTTTTT. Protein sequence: CASSDPPGALGTGELFF. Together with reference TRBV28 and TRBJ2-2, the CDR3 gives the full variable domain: DVKVTQSSRYLVKRTGEKVFLECVQDMDHENMFWYRQDPGLGLRLIYFSYDVKMKEKGDIPEGYSVSREKKERFSLILESASTNQTSMYLCASSDPPGALGTGELFFGEGSRLTVL.

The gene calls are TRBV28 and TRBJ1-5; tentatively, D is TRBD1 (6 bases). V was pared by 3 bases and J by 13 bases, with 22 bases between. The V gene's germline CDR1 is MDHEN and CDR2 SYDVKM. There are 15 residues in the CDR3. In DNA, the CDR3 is TGTGCCAGCAGTTTCCAAGGACAGAGCAATCAGCTACAGCATTTT. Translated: CASSFQGQSNQLQHF.

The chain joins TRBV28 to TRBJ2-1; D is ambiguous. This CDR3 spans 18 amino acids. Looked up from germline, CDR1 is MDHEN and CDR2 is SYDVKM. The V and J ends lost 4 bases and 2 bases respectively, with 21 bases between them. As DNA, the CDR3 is TGTGCCAGCAGTTCAGCTAGGCTCCCTTTCGTACCCTACAATGAGCAGTTCTTC. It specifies CASSSARLPFVPYNEQFF.

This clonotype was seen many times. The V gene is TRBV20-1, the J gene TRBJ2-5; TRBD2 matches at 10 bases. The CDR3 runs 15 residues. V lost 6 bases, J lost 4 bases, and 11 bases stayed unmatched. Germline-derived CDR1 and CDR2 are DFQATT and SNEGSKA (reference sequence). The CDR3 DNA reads TGCAGTGCGGTTCCGAGCGGGAGGGCCGCAGAGACCCAGTACTTC. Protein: CSAVPSGRAAETQYF.

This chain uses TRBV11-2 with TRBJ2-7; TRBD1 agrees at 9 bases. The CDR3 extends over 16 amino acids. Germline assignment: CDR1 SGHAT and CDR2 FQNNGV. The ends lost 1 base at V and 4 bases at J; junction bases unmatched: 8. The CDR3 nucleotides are TGTGCCAGCAGCTTAGGTGGGACAGGGATTGAATACGAGCAGTACTTC. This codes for CASSLGGTGIEYEQYF.

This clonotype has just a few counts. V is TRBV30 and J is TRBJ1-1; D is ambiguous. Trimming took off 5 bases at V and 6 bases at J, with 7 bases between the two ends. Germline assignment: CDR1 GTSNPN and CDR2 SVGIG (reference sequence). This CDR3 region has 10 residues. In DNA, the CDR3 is TGTGCCTGGGGGAGGTCTGAAGCTTTCTTT. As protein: CAWGRSEAFF.

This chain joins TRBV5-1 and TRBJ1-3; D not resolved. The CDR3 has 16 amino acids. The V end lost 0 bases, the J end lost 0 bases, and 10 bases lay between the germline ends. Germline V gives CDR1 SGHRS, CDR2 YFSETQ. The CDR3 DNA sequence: TGCGCCAGCAGCTTGGATGGGTCTCGCTCTGGAAACACCATATATTTT. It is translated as CASSLDGSRSGNTIYF. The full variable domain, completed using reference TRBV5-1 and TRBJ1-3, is KAGVTQTPRYLIKTRGQQVTLSCSPISGHRSVSWYQQTPGQGLQFLFEYFSETQRNKGNFPGRFSGRQFSNSRSEMNVSTLELGDSALYLCASSLDGSRSGNTIYFGEGSWLTVV.

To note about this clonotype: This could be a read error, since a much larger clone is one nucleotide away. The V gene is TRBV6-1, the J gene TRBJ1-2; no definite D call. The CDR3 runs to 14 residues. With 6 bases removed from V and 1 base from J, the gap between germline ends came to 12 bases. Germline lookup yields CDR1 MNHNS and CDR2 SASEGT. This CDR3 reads CASRAQDHNYGYTF. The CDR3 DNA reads TGTGCCAGCAGGGCGCAGGATCATAACTATGGCTACACCTTC.

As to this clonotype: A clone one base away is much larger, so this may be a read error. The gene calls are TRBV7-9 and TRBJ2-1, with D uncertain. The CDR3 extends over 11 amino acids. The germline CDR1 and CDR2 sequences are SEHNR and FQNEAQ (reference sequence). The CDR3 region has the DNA TGTGCCAGCAGCTTAAGCAATGATCAGTTCTTC. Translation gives CASSLSNDQFF.

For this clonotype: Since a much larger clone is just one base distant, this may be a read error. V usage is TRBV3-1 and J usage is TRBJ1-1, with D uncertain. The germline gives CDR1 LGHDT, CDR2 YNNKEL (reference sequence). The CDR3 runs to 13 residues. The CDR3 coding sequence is TGTGCCAGCAGGCAAGATGACCGTCTTGTAGCTTTCTTT. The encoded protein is CASRQDDRLVAFF.

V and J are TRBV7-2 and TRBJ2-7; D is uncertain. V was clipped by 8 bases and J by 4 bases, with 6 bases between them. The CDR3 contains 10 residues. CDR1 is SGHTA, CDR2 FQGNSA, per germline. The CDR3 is CASVTYEQYF. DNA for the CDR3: TGTGCCAGCGTAACTTACGAGCAGTACTTC.

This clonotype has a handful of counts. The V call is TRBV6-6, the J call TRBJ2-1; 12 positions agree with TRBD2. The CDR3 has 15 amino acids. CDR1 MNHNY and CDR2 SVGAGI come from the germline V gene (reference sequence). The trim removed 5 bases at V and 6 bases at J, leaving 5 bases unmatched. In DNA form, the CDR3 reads TGTGCCAGCAGTGGGCTAGCGGGAGGGCCCAATGAGCAGTTCTTC. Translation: CASSGLAGGPNEQFF.

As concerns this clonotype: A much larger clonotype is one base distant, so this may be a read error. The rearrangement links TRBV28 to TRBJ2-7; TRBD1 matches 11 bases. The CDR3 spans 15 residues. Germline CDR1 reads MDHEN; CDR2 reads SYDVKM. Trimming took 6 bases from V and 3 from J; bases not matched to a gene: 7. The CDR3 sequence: CASSIGQGAHYEQYF. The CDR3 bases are TGTGCCAGCAGCATCGGACAGGGGGCGCACTACGAGCAGTACTTC. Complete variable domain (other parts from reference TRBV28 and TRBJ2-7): DVKVTQSSRYLVKRTGEKVFLECVQDMDHENMFWYRQDPGLGLRLIYFSYDVKMKEKGDIPEGYSVSREKKERFSLILESASTNQTSMYLCASSIGQGAHYEQYFGPGTRLTVT.

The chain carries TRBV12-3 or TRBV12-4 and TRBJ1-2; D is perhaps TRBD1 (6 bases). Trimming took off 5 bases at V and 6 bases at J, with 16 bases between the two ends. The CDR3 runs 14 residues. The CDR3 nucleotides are TGTGCCAGCAGTGGCCCGCGTGGGGGCCATGGCTACACCTTC. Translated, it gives CASSGPRGGHGYTF.

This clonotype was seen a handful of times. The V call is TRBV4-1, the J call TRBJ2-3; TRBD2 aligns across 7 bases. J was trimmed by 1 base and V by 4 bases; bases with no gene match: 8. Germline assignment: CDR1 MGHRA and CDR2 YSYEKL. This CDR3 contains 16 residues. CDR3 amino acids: CASSRSTGGRTDTQYF. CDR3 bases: TGCGCCAGCAGCCGATCAACGGGAGGACGCACAGATACGCAGTATTTT.

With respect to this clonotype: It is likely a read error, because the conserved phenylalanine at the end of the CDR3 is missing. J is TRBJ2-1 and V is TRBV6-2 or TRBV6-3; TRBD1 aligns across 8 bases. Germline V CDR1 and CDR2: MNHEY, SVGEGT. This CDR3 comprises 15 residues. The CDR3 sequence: CASSEDRVSNNEQFL. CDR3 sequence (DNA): TGTGCCAGCAGCGAGGACAGGGTCTCCAACAATGAGCAGTTCTTA.

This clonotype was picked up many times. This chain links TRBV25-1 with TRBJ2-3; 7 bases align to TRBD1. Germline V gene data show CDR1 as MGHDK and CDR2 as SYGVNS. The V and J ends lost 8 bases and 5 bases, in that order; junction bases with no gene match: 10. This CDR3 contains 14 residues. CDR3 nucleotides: TGTGCCAGCTCTAACCCTACAGGGGTAGATACGCAGTATTTT. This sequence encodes CASSNPTGVDTQYF.

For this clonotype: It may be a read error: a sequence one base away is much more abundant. For the CDR3, the DNA is TGTGCCAGCAGTGTTAGAGATCAAGAGACCCAGTACTTC. It codes for CASSVRDQETQYF. The chain couples TRBV2 to TRBJ2-5, with D unresolved. V was cut by 4 bases and J by 2 bases, with 8 bases left in between. The CDR3 loop spans 13 amino acids. Germline CDR1 is SNHLY and CDR2 is FYNNEI. Full variable domain (remainder filled in from reference TRBV2 and TRBJ2-5): EPEVTQTPSHQVTQMGQEVILRCVPISNHLYFYWYRQILGQKVEFLVSFYNNEISEKSEIFDDQFSVERPDGSNFTLKIRSTKLEDSAMYFCASSVRDQETQYFGPGTRLLVL.

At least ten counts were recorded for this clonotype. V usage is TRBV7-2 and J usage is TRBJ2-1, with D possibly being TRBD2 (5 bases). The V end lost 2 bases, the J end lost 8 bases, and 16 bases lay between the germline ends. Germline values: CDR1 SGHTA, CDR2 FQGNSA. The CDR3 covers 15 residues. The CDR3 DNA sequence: TGTGCCAGCAGCTTAAGCCTAGCAAGTTACGATGAGCAGTTCTTC. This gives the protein CASSLSLASYDEQFF.

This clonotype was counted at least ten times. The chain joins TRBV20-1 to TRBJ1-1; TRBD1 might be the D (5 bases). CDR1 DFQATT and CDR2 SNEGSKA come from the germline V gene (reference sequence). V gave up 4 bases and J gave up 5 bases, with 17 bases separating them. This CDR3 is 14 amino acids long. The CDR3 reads CSATGGAWETEAFF. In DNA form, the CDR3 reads TGCAGTGCTACCGGAGGGGCGTGGGAGACTGAAGCTTTCTTT.

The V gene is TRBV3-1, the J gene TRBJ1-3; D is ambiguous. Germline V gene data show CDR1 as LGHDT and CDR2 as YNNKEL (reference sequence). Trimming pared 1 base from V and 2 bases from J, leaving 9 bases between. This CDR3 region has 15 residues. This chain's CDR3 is CASSQVPSAGNTIYF. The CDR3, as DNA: TGTGCCAGCAGCCAAGTTCCGAGTGCTGGAAACACCATATATTTT.

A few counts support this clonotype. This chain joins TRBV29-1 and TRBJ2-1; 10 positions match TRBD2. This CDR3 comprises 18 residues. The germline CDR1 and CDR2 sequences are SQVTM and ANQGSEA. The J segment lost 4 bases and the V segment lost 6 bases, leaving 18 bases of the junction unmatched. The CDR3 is CSVSSRLSGRAIYNEQFF. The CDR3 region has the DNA TGCAGCGTCTCCTCCCGATTAAGCGGGAGGGCTATATACAATGAGCAGTTCTTC.

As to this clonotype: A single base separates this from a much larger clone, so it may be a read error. The CDR3 nucleotides are TGTGCCACCAGTGGAAGGGCTGTGGGGGAGGATGGCTACACCTTC. Translation gives CATSGRAVGEDGYTF. J is TRBJ1-2 and V is TRBV24-1; a weak D match, TRBD1 (5 bases). This CDR3 region has 15 residues. Trimming took 5 bases from V and 6 from J, leaving 18 bases between them. CDR1 and CDR2 (germline): KGHDR, SFDVKD.